Each of the 18 T cell receptor beta chains below was sequenced from the same sample in a study of blood T cell repertoires in COVID-19. Measured with immunoSEQ multiplex PCR; TCRdb has only the in-frame clones, and not every one. The sample lists 250,000 to 350,000 clones, 70% to 90% occurring once. Sequences were obtained from peripheral blood. The receptors derive from a woman under 40 who had recovered from COVID-19.

The genes are TRBV6-4 and TRBJ1-5; D gene uncertain. The CDR3 has 13 residues. Deletions cut 8 bases from V and 4 bases from J, with 12 bases between. The germline V gene encodes CDR1 MRHNA and CDR2 SNTAGT. DNA for the CDR3: TGTGCCAGCCCCCGGAGAAGAAATCAGCCCCAGCATTTT. It translates to CASPRRRNQPQHF.

The V gene is TRBV12-3 or TRBV12-4, the J gene TRBJ1-1; weak D call: TRBD1 (5 bases). The CDR3 has 13 amino acids. V was shortened by 5 bases and J by 3 bases, with 10 bases between the two germline ends. For the CDR3, the DNA is TGTGCCAGCAGTCGAAGGGGTGACACTGAAGCTTTCTTT. This codes for CASSRRGDTEAFF.

The count of this clone is one. This chain links TRBV6-6 with TRBJ1-1; 7 bases are shared with TRBD1. The CDR3 has 13 amino acids. Trimming removed 6 bases from V and 4 bases from J; junction bases left unmatched: 5. The germline V gene encodes CDR1 MNHNY and CDR2 SVGAGI (reference sequence). The CDR3 region has the DNA TGTGCCAGCAGCCGACAGGGTGGCACTGAAGCTTTCTTT. Residues: CASSRQGGTEAFF.

The genes are TRBV3-1 (or the pseudogene TRBV3-2) and TRBJ2-3; D is possibly TRBD2 (6 bases). CDR1 is LGHDT and CDR2 is YNNKEL in the germline V gene (reference sequence). V lost 0 bases and J 6 bases, leaving 16 bases between the germline ends. CDR3 length equals 16 residues. CDR3 nucleotides: TGTGCCAGCAGCCAAGATTACGGGGGTGAGGTGGATACGCAGTATTTT. Amino acid sequence: CASSQDYGGEVDTQYF.

The chain has TRBV7-9 and TRBJ2-5, with D possibly being TRBD1 (5 bases). Germline CDR1 SEHNR, CDR2 FQNEAQ (reference sequence). This CDR3 region has 14 residues. The V gene lost 9 bases and the J gene lost 5 bases, with 19 bases spanning the gap. The CDR3: CASYRASGAETQYF. The CDR3 coding sequence is TGTGCCAGTTATCGGGCTAGTGGGGCCGAGACCCAGTACTTC.

The V gene is TRBV28, the J gene TRBJ2-5; D ambiguous. CDR1 and CDR2 from the germline V gene are MDHEN and SYDVKM. Trimming took off 6 bases at V and 5 bases at J, with 10 bases between the two ends. This CDR3 is built from 12 residues. The CDR3, as DNA: TGTGCCAGCAGCCGTTGGGCTGAGACCCAGTACTTC. Translating it yields CASSRWAETQYF.

The rearrangement joins TRBV12-3 or TRBV12-4 to TRBJ1-1, with TRBD1 matching 10 bases. The CDR3 contains 13 residues. Trimming took 11 bases from V and 1 from J; bases not matched to a gene: 4. This CDR3 is CADRGPGNTEAFF. CDR3 bases: TGTGCCGACAGGGGGCCTGGGAACACTGAAGCTTTCTTT.

This rearrangement joins TRBV28 to TRBJ2-3; D not resolved. The CDR3 spans 14 residues. The V gene lost 1 base and the J gene lost 1 base, with 6 bases spanning the gap. Per germline, CDR1 MDHEN and CDR2 SYDVKM. Here the CDR3 reads CASSLFQGTDTQYF. DNA for the CDR3: TGTGCCAGCAGTTTATTCCAGGGCACAGATACGCAGTATTTT.

The chain employs TRBV2 and TRBJ1-5; possible D gene TRBD1, 5 bases. The CDR3 covers 13 residues. V was trimmed by 11 bases and J by 4 bases, leaving 15 bases between them. Germline loops: CDR1 SNHLY, CDR2 FYNNEI. Here the CDR3 reads CASNGRENQPQHF. Here the CDR3 DNA reads TGTGCCTCGAATGGCAGGGAAAATCAGCCCCAGCATTTT.

The chain is built from TRBV7-9 and TRBJ2-5; 9 bases are a match to TRBD1. With V trimmed by 4 bases and J by 4 bases, 4 bases remained unmatched. CDR1 is SEHNR, CDR2 FQNEAQ, per germline (reference sequence). The CDR3 spans 14 residues. CDR3 protein: CASSSRQGVETQYF. In nucleotides, the CDR3 is TGTGCCAGCAGCTCCCGACAGGGGGTAGAGACCCAGTACTTC. The full variable domain, in which reference TRBV7-9 and TRBJ2-5 provide the parts outside the CDR3, is DTGVSQNPRHKITKRGQNVTFRCDPISEHNRLYWYRQTLGQGPEFLTYFQNEAQLEKSRLLSDRFSAERPKGSFSTLEIQRTEQGDSAMYLCASSSRQGVETQYFGPGTRLLVL.

This chain uses TRBV7-9 with TRBJ2-7, with 10 bases matching TRBD2. The V gene end was trimmed by 5 bases and the J gene end by 3 bases; junction bases not matched to a gene: 4. Germline values: CDR1 SEHNR, CDR2 FQNEAQ (reference sequence). This CDR3 comprises 14 residues. The CDR3 nucleotides are TGTGCCAGCAGCCCTCTAGCGGGGGACTACGAGCAGTACTTC. Amino acid sequence: CASSPLAGDYEQYF.

In this sample, this clone turned up once. V and J are TRBV9 and TRBJ2-3; no reliable D call. The CDR3 contains 13 residues. The V end was cut by 2 bases, the J end by 2 bases, with 6 bases between. Germline-derived CDR1 and CDR2 are SGDLS and YYNGEE. The CDR3 DNA reads as TGTGCCAGCAGCGTCGTAGACACAGATACGCAGTATTTT. Its protein is CASSVVDTDTQYF.

The J gene is TRBJ2-5, the V gene TRBV4-1, with TRBD1 matching 8 bases. CDR3 length equals 16 residues. After removal of 5 bases from V and 5 bases from J, the junction contained 13 bases not matched to a gene. Per the germline V gene, CDR1 is MGHRA and CDR2 is YSYEKL. CDR3 region: CASSLEGQGAVETQYF. In nucleotides, the CDR3 is TGCGCCAGCAGCTTGGAGGGCCAGGGGGCTGTTGAGACCCAGTACTTC.

The sample holds one count of this clone. V gene TRBV7-2 combines with J gene TRBJ2-5; 8 nucleotides agree with TRBD1. The V gene end was trimmed by 5 bases and the J gene end by 5 bases; junction bases not matched to a gene: 10. The germline CDR1 and CDR2 sequences are SGHTA and FQGNSA. The CDR3 loop spans 15 amino acids. The CDR3 bases are TGTGCCAGCAGCGGAGACAGGGGAGAGGGGGAGACCCAGTACTTC. Its protein is CASSGDRGEGETQYF. Combining the CDR3 with reference TRBV7-2 and TRBJ2-5 gives the whole variable domain GAGVSQSPSNKVTEKGKDVELRCDPISGHTALYWYRQSLGQGLEFLIYFQGNSAPDKSGLPSDRFSAERTGGSVSTLTIQRTQQEDSAVYLCASSGDRGEGETQYFGPGTRLLVL.

The chain links TRBV28 to TRBJ1-6; D is unclear. Germline V gene lookup returns CDR1 MDHEN and CDR2 SYDVKM. The CDR3 is 12 residues long. Trimming shortened V by 8 bases and J by 5 bases, and 7 bases separated the two germline ends. This CDR3 reads CASGGHNSPLHF. The CDR3 DNA reads as TGTGCCAGCGGAGGACATAATTCACCCCTCCACTTT.

The chain is built from TRBV9 and TRBJ2-3; tentative D call: TRBD2 (5 bases). The V end lost 1 base, the J end lost 0 bases, and 12 bases lay between the germline ends. Germline values: CDR1 SGDLS, CDR2 YYNGEE. The CDR3 has 16 amino acids. CDR3 loop: CASSVRGGSSTDTQYF. In DNA, the CDR3 is TGTGCCAGCAGCGTACGTGGCGGGTCTAGCACAGATACGCAGTATTTT. Together with reference TRBV9 and TRBJ2-3, the CDR3 gives the full variable domain: DSGVTQTPKHLITATGQRVTLRCSPRSGDLSVYWYQQSLDQGLQFLIQYYNGEERAKGNILERFSAQQFPDLHSELNLSSLELGDSALYFCASSVRGGSSTDTQYFGPGTRLTVL.

The chain uses TRBV21-1 and TRBJ1-5; the table's D gene call, TRBD1, was not cross checked with the DNA. TRBV21-1 is labeled a pseudogene. The CDR3 is 16 amino acids. In nucleotides, the CDR3 is TGTGCCAGCAGCGCCAAGGGGGTTCGGAGCAATCAGCCCCAGCATTTT. Its translation: CASSAKGVRSNQPQHF.

J is TRBJ1-1 and V is TRBV5-1, with TRBD1 matching over 8 bases. Germline V gene lookup returns CDR1 SGHRS and CDR2 YFSETQ. J lost 6 bases, V lost 0 bases, and 4 bases had no gene match. CDR3 length: 14 amino acids. Written as DNA, the CDR3 is TGCGCCAGCAGCTTGGGTGGACAGGGCTCTGAAGCTTTCTTT. Protein sequence: CASSLGGQGSEAFF.